These 19 T cell receptor beta chains were all obtained from the same sample, sequenced in a study of T and B cells in COVID-19 patients. From blood, roughly 220-550 ng of genomic DNA served as TRB template. Multiplex PCR with BIOMED2 TRB-A/B primer pools amplified TRB rearrangements. A single record per CDR3 protein comes from TCRdb applying MiXCR to the multiplex PCR reads. The table shows some 15,000 distinct CDR3 sequences, with around 30% occurring only once. The sample taken for sequencing was blood. The source of these receptors is a human donor who had recovered from COVID-19.

The chain employs TRBV6-5 and TRBJ1-2; maybe TRBD1 (5 bases). CDR1 MNHEY and CDR2 SVGAGI come from the germline V gene. V dropped 4 bases and J dropped 1 base, with 19 bases sitting between them. The CDR3 contains 17 residues. Here the CDR3 reads CASSSPRDMWGNYGYTF. CDR3 nucleotide sequence: TGTGCCAGCAGTTCCCCCAGGGATATGTGGGGTAACTATGGCTACACCTTC.

V and J are TRBV5-1 and TRBJ2-5, with 10 positions matching TRBD1. The CDR3 extends over 15 amino acids. CDR1 and CDR2 (germline): SGHRS, YFSETQ. Losses at the gene ends were 6 bases for V and 4 bases for J; bases not matched to a gene: 9. The CDR3 nucleotides are TGCGCCAGCACCCGGGGACAGGGGTCAGGAGAGACCCAGTACTTC. The encoded protein is CASTRGQGSGETQYF. Complete variable domain (other parts from reference TRBV5-1 and TRBJ2-5): KAGVTQTPRYLIKTRGQQVTLSCSPISGHRSVSWYQQTPGQGLQFLFEYFSETQRNKGNFPGRFSGRQFSNSRSEMNVSTLELGDSALYLCASTRGQGSGETQYFGPGTRLLVL.

The rearrangement uses TRBV6-4 and TRBJ1-1; D is ambiguous. Trimming left V 6 bases short and J 1 base short, with 24 bases between. Germline V gives CDR1 MRHNA, CDR2 SNTAGT. This CDR3 has 18 residues. The CDR3 region is CASSLNMVGGSGNTEAFF. The CDR3 region has the DNA TGTGCCAGCAGCTTAAACATGGTAGGAGGGAGCGGGAACACTGAAGCTTTCTTT.

J is TRBJ1-1 and V is TRBV6-5; D remains unclear. This CDR3 region has 15 residues. V was trimmed by 4 bases and J by 2 bases, leaving 14 bases between them. In germline, CDR1 is MNHEY, CDR2 SVGAGI. CDR3 in DNA: TGTGCCAGCAGTTCCCAGCCGAAGGTAAACACTGAAGCTTTCTTT. Protein: CASSSQPKVNTEAFF.

The CDR3 loop is CASSLISDTQYF. The CDR3 region has the DNA TGTGCCAGCAGTCTTATCTCGGATACGCAGTATTTT. The chain has TRBV28 and TRBJ2-3, with D unclear. The CDR3 is 12 amino acids. Germline assignment: CDR1 MDHEN and CDR2 SYDVKM. The V end lost 5 bases, the J end lost 6 bases, and 9 bases lay between the germline ends.

J is TRBJ2-3 and V is TRBV7-2, with 7 bases identical to TRBD2. The CDR3 loop spans 17 amino acids. From germline, CDR1 is SGHTA and CDR2 FQGNSA. V was pared by 2 bases and J by 7 bases, with 15 bases of the junction left unmatched. CDR3 region: CASSLSLGVGGGNTQYF. CDR3 DNA: TGTGCCAGCAGCTTATCCCTGGGGGTTGGGGGGGGAAATACGCAGTATTTT.

By sample share, this clonotype is medium-sized. The CDR3 is CASSKDRAYEQYF. The CDR3 coding sequence is TGTGCCAGCAGTAAGGACAGGGCCTACGAGCAGTACTTC. The V and J genes are TRBV6-5 and TRBJ2-7; 8 bases agree with TRBD1. V lost 5 bases to trimming and J lost 2 bases; unmatched junction nucleotides: 2. The CDR3 has 13 residues. Germline lookup yields CDR1 MNHEY and CDR2 SVGAGI.

In regard to this clonotype: Since a much larger clone is just one base distant, this may be a read error. The rearrangement uses TRBV27 and TRBJ2-5; D is ambiguous. The CDR3 sequence is 11 residues long. Germline V gene sequence: CDR1 MNHEY, CDR2 SMNVEV (reference sequence). CDR3 region: CASSFGKTQCF. As DNA, the CDR3 is TGTGCCAGCAGTTTTGGAAAGACCCAGTGCTTC.

The CDR3 region is CASRKAGTLQETQYF. CDR3 DNA: TGCGCCAGCAGAAAAGCCGGGACGCTGCAAGAGACCCAGTACTTC. V is TRBV5-1 and J is TRBJ2-5; the D call may be TRBD1 or TRBD2 (5 bases each). The CDR3 is 15 amino acids. V was shortened by 5 bases and J by 2 bases, with 16 bases between the two germline ends. Germline V gene data show CDR1 as SGHRS and CDR2 as YFSETQ.

This clonotype counts as medium-sized. The chain combines TRBV19 with TRBJ1-6, with D possibly TRBD1 on 6 matching bases. The germline CDR1 and CDR2 sequences are LNHDA and SQIVND (reference sequence). The V gene lost 6 bases and the J gene lost 8 bases, with 8 bases spanning the gap. This CDR3 spans 12 amino acids. CDR3 in DNA: TGTGCCAGTAGCAGGGGTTATTCACCCCTCCACTTT. As protein: CASSRGYSPLHF.

This clonotype is labeled as medium-sized. V and J are TRBV30 and TRBJ2-7, with a possible D match to TRBD2 (6 bases). The CDR3 spans 14 residues. CDR1 and CDR2 (germline): GTSNPN, SVGIG (reference sequence). Trimming took 0 bases from V and 5 from J, leaving 14 bases between them. The CDR3 sequence is CAWSVSAGTHEQYF. The CDR3 coding sequence is TGTGCCTGGAGTGTTTCGGCGGGAACCCACGAGCAGTACTTC.

The V and J genes are TRBV18 and TRBJ2-7; 8 bases agree with TRBD1. Germline V gene lookup returns CDR1 KGHSH and CDR2 LQKENI. The CDR3 covers 15 residues. V dropped 0 bases and J dropped 2; count of bases not matched to a gene: 3. As DNA, the CDR3 is TGTGCCAGCTCACCACCGACAGGGGTAACCTACGAGCAGTACTTC. It codes for CASSPPTGVTYEQYF.

The rearrangement links TRBV6-5 to TRBJ1-5; D is ambiguous. The CDR3 loop spans 18 amino acids. The ends were cut back, 5 bases at V and 2 bases at J, with 22 bases in the middle. CDR1 is MNHEY and CDR2 is SVGAGI in the germline V gene. The DNA of the CDR3 is TGTGCCAGCAGTGAAGCGACCATGGGGATTGGGGGCAATCAGCCCCAGCATTTT. Its translation: CASSEATMGIGGNQPQHF.

The table lists this clonotype with a few counts. The chain carries TRBV30 and TRBJ2-7; D not resolved. The CDR3 runs to 12 residues. Germline values: CDR1 GTSNPN, CDR2 SVGIG (reference sequence). V was shortened by 2 bases and J by 2 bases, with 7 bases between the two germline ends. The CDR3 sequence: CAWSLSPYEQYF. For the CDR3, the DNA is TGTGCCTGGAGTCTAAGCCCCTACGAGCAGTACTTC.

The chain links TRBV6-4 to TRBJ2-1; 8 bases align to TRBD2. Germline V gene lookup returns CDR1 MRHNA and CDR2 SNTAGT. The CDR3 covers 14 residues. V was pared by 7 bases and J by 8 bases, with 10 bases of the junction left unmatched. CDR3 amino acids: CASKRAGDSDEQFF. CDR3 in DNA: TGTGCCAGCAAGAGAGCGGGGGATTCGGATGAGCAGTTCTTC.

The J gene is TRBJ2-7, the V gene TRBV18; TRBD1 matches 11 bases. Germline CDR1 reads KGHSH; CDR2 reads LQKENI. J gave up 3 bases and V 6 bases, and 7 bases lay outside the gene matches. CDR3 length: 15 amino acids. The CDR3 reads CASSQPGTGGYEQYF. In nucleotides, the CDR3 is TGTGCCAGCTCCCAACCCGGGACAGGGGGCTACGAGCAGTACTTC.

V usage is TRBV6-4 and J usage is TRBJ1-5; possibly TRBD1 for D (5 bases). Germline lookup yields CDR1 MRHNA and CDR2 SNTAGT. This CDR3 spans 13 amino acids. Trimming stripped 4 bases from V and 4 bases from J, with 8 bases between. The CDR3 nucleotides read TGTGCCAGCAGTGTAGGGGTGAATCAGCCCCAGCATTTT. Protein: CASSVGVNQPQHF.

This clonotype showed up many times. CDR3 nucleotide sequence: TGTGCCAGCAGTGACTGGGCGGGAGTAGACACCGGGGAGCTGTTTTTT. This gives the protein CASSDWAGVDTGELFF. The chain uses TRBV6-4 and TRBJ2-2, with TRBD2 matching 7 bases. The ends lost 1 base at V and 3 bases at J; junction bases unmatched: 5. The CDR3 spans 16 residues. Germline values: CDR1 MRHNA, CDR2 SNTAGT.

The chain recombines TRBV5-1 with TRBJ2-1; 8 nucleotides agree with TRBD2. The V segment lost 4 bases and the J segment 4 bases; nucleotides outside the gene matches: 7. The germline V gene has CDR1 SGHRS and CDR2 YFSETQ. The CDR3 consists of 15 residues. The CDR3 DNA follows: TGCGCCAGCAGCCCCTGGCGGGAGGCATACAATGAGCAGTTCTTC. Translating gives CASSPWREAYNEQFF.